This record covers a single TCR beta chain. Its antigen specificity is not known. Base qualities were left out, and no much larger clone turns up one base away. The method behind the library was the immunoSEQ multiplex PCR assay. Rearranged TCR beta chain sequences were amplified with the hsTCRB Kit following the manufacturer's protocol. An Illumina MiSeq was used to sequence the TCRB libraries. The source study handled its data this way. The kit vendor's proprietary platform handled demultiplexing, trimming and gene mapping. TCRdb limited this immuneACCESS table to in-frame rearrangements with V and J called. A share of clones is missing; checked studies link under half to unresolved V genes, and the rest is unexplained. V and J calls and clone size come straight from that table; D and trimming were deduced from the DNA. A total of some 120,000 clones appear in this sample, about 82% of them only once. The top ten constitute 5% to 7% of the sample.

The time point label on this specimen signifies: week 11, during vaccination. A 20-mer mutant IDH1 peptide at 300 micrograms in Montanide made up each vaccine dose, which was injected subcutaneously together with topical imiquimod. Newly diagnosed WHO grade 3 or 4 IDH1-mutant astrocytomas showing loss of nuclear ATRX were present in the donors. The samples were drawn from NOA16, a multicentre, single-arm, open-label phase I trial in Germany that tested a mutant IDH1 peptide vaccine in humans for the first time. Genomic DNA for TCRB sequencing was isolated from EDTA blood with the DNeasy Blood and Tissue Kit. The CDR3 runs 15 amino acids, cysteine and phenylalanine included. This entry keeps only the CDR3 DNA: 45 bases, framed from base 1. V lost 3 bases and J lost 2 bases; the stretch between them is 13 bases long. From a lookup of the germline V gene, CDR1 and CDR2 are MGHRA and YSYEKL. The data are from a study of a mutant IDH1 vaccine in newly diagnosed glioma (dated by TCRdb to the early 2020s). Regarding the complete study: Patients received eight vaccinations in weeks 1, 3, 5, 7, 11, 15, 19 and 23, corresponding to visits V03 through V10. In the chemotherapy-containing groups, vaccination started alongside temozolomide cycles, whereas in patients who had radiotherapy alone it started 4-6 weeks after radiotherapy. Of the roughly 32 patients who were treated, around 62% were male and approximately 38% were female, and the mean age was around 40 years. Prior to enrollment, patients had been given standard therapy consisting of radiotherapy alone, temozolomide alone, or radiochemotherapy with temozolomide, with the combination given to most patients. Peripheral blood samples were drawn at six visits, namely V03 (baseline), V05, V07, V10, V12 and V13. Longitudinal TCRB deep sequencing was performed for 20 to 30 treated patients wherever samples were available for exploratory analyses. Study-wide findings and limitations: The authors stated that sample limitations prevented analyses of patient blood samples from being reproduced. Pseudoprogression seemed to be unrelated to changes in the top peripheral T cell clonotypes found by TCRB sequencing. PBMC samples for TCRB deep sequencing were selected based on availability. Across multiple MHC alleles, vaccine-induced immune responses were seen in nearly 95% of patients.

This TCR came from a man aged 40-50 years with glioma. The sequence joins TRBV4-1 to TRBJ1-2; the D gene is perhaps TRBD1, on 6 matching bases. Sequencing used PBMCs, obtained from a glioma patient whose treatment included an IDH1 peptide vaccine. In nucleotide form, the sequence is TGCGCCAGCAGCCATAATACAGGGAAGAACTATGGCTACACCTTC. It specifies CASSHNTGKNYGYTF.